This T cell receptor (beta chain) was obtained from a study of shared clonotypes between healthy human individuals. The CDR3 is 18 residues long. Trimming left V 7 bases short and J 0 bases short, with 21 bases between. This clone was seen more than once but under ten times. TCRdb's copy holds only in-frame clones and misses some; the assay was immunoSEQ multiplex PCR. The data contain about 1.1 million clones, 70% to 80% of them singletons. This receptor was identified in a man younger than 30 in good health. Some clones in this sample may be carry-over from other donors' samples. The sample consisted of memory CD4+ T cells from PBMCs. The sample's subset: CD45RA-negative fraction. This chain links TRBV6-7 with TRBJ1-4; perhaps TRBD1 as D (5 bases). TRBV6-7 is an ORF for which the function is uncertain. Here the CDR3 DNA reads TGTGCCAGCACCCAGACGGGGCGTCTCGGTCCAACTAATGAAAAACTGTTTTTT. This translates into CASTQTGRLGPTNEKLFF.